Presented here are 20 T cell receptor beta chains from one specimen sequenced in a study of blood T cell repertoires in COVID-19. Assay: immunoSEQ multiplex PCR; the TCRdb copy retains only in-frame clones and omits some. Here the sample spans 65,000 to 95,000 clones, around 90% being singletons. The sequencing sample was made of peripheral blood. The receptors here all came from a man in his fifties or sixties with active COVID-19.

V usage is TRBV28 and J usage is TRBJ1-1, with D possibly matching TRBD1 (6 bases). Trimming removed 6 bases from V and 6 bases from J, with 14 bases in between. CDR1 and CDR2 (germline): MDHEN, SYDVKM. The length of the CDR3 is 13 residues. The CDR3 bases are TGTGCCAGCAGCCCCAGGGGAGAGGCTGAAGCTTTCTTT. Its protein is CASSPRGEAEAFF.

V usage is TRBV10-3 and J usage is TRBJ2-5; 8 bases are shared with TRBD1. The CDR3 covers 13 residues. Germline trimming cut 9 bases from V and 2 bases from J; bases unmatched to any gene: 5. Germline CDR1 and CDR2: ENHRY and SYGVKD. The DNA of the CDR3 is TGTGCCATTAGACAGGGGCCTCAAGAGACCCAGTACTTC. This encodes CAIRQGPQETQYF.

The rearrangement links TRBV5-8 to TRBJ2-5; perhaps TRBD1 as D (5 bases). This CDR3 region has 14 residues. From germline, CDR1 is SGHTS and CDR2 YDEGEE. The germline V and J ends were trimmed by 0 bases and 0 bases, with 6 bases remaining between them. CDR3 protein: CASSLGQNQETQYF. The CDR3, as DNA: TGTGCCAGCAGCTTGGGACAGAACCAAGAGACCCAGTACTTC. Using reference TRBV5-8 and TRBJ2-5 for the parts outside the CDR3, the full variable domain is EAGVTQSPTHLIKTRGQQATLRCSPISGHTSVYWYQQALGLGLQFLLWYDEGEERNRGNFPPRFSGRQFPNYSSELNVNALELEDSALYLCASSLGQNQETQYFGPGTRLLVL.

This clone came up a few times. The rearrangement links TRBV18 to TRBJ2-3; D is unclear. V dropped 6 bases and J dropped 5 bases, with 15 bases sitting between them. The CDR3 runs to 14 residues. The germline gives CDR1 KGHSH, CDR2 LQKENI. CDR3 in amino acids: CASSPPVSRDTQYF. The CDR3, as DNA: TGTGCCAGCTCCCCGCCAGTATCTCGAGATACGCAGTATTTT.

This clone was counted once. V usage is TRBV18 and J usage is TRBJ2-7, with D perhaps matching TRBD2 (5 bases). V shed 3 bases and J shed 5 bases, with 14 bases lying between them. Germline V gene lookup returns CDR1 KGHSH and CDR2 LQKENI. The CDR3 sequence is 14 residues long. The CDR3 region has the DNA TGTGCCAGCTCACCTATCCCCTCGGGGAACGAGCAGTACTTC. Translation: CASSPIPSGNEQYF.

The chain joins TRBV6-5 to TRBJ1-6, with D possibly matching TRBD1 (6 bases). Trimming shortened V by 2 bases and J by 5 bases, and 10 bases separated the two germline ends. CDR3 length: 15 residues. Per the germline V gene, CDR1 is MNHEY and CDR2 is SVGAGI. The CDR3 DNA is TGTGCCAGCAGTTACGCGTCAGGGGATAATTCACCCCTCCACTTT. This sequence encodes CASSYASGDNSPLHF.

The chain recombines TRBV7-8 with TRBJ2-5, with D maybe TRBD2 (5 bases). The V end lost 1 base, the J end lost 7 bases, and 10 bases lay between the germline ends. CDR1 is SGHVS, CDR2 FQNEAQ, per germline. CDR3 length: 13 amino acids. CDR3 loop: CASSLGGEGTQYF. The DNA for the CDR3 is TGTGCCAGCAGCTTAGGGGGAGAGGGGACCCAGTACTTC.

The DNA of the CDR3 is TGTGCCAGCAGGTCTGGCGGGTGGGCAACCGGGGAGCTGTTTTTT. Translation gives CASRSGGWATGELFF. V and J are TRBV5-6 and TRBJ2-2; D is possibly TRBD2 (5 bases). CDR3 size: 15 residues. Trimming shortened V by 5 bases and J by 5 bases, and 16 bases separated the two germline ends. Germline V gene sequence: CDR1 SGHDT, CDR2 YYEEEE.

V gene TRBV7-3 combines with J gene TRBJ2-1, with D possibly TRBD1 on 6 matching bases. Germline CDR1 SGHTA, CDR2 FQGTGA. The CDR3 is made up of 14 amino acids. Between the trimmed V and J ends, which lost 2 bases and 8 bases, there was a span of 13 bases. CDR3 in DNA: TGTGCCAGCAGCTTACAGGGGATCCGTGATGAGCAGTTCTTC. Encoded protein: CASSLQGIRDEQFF.

The chain couples TRBV10-1 to TRBJ2-7, with D tentatively TRBD2 (5 bases). Germline V gives CDR1 WNHNN, CDR2 SYGVQD (reference sequence). The CDR3 runs 13 residues. V gave up 4 bases and J gave up 6 bases, with 13 bases separating them. The CDR3 loop reads CASSGTRMGEQYF. In DNA form, the CDR3 reads TGCGCCAGCAGTGGCACTAGGATGGGCGAGCAGTACTTC.

This chain links TRBV4-2 with TRBJ2-3; 12 nucleotides agree with TRBD2. Germline V gene sequence: CDR1 LGHNA, CDR2 YNFKEQ. Trimming cost V 4 bases and J 5 bases; bases outside gene matches: 7. This CDR3 is built from 16 residues. CDR3 in amino acids: CASSPATGLAGDTQYF. In DNA, the CDR3 is TGTGCCAGCAGCCCAGCTACGGGACTAGCGGGAGATACGCAGTATTTT.

This clone occurred a few times. The rearrangement joins TRBV4-3 to TRBJ2-1, with TRBD2 matching 8 bases. V lost 0 bases to trimming and J lost 1 base; unmatched junction nucleotides: 2. The CDR3 has 16 residues. Germline CDR1 LGHNA, CDR2 YSLEER. The CDR3 nucleotides read TGCGCCAGCAGCCAAGATGCGGGGGGATCCTACAATGAGCAGTTCTTC. As protein: CASSQDAGGSYNEQFF.

This rearrangement joins TRBV5-8 to TRBJ1-5; perhaps TRBD1 as D (5 bases). This CDR3 has 17 residues. Germline CDR1 is SGHTS and CDR2 is YDEGEE. Trimming removed 5 bases from V and 3 bases from J, with 21 bases in between. For the CDR3, the DNA is TGTGCCAGCAGTTGGGAAGGGGTGGCACGCCTCAATCAGCCCCAGCATTTT. It codes for CASSWEGVARLNQPQHF.

The chain joins TRBV7-3 to TRBJ2-7, with TRBD1 identical over 9 bases. This CDR3 has 14 amino acids. Germline assignment: CDR1 SGHTA and CDR2 FQGTGA. The trim removed 3 bases at V and 2 bases at J, leaving 2 bases unmatched. The chain's CDR3 is CASSLDRGPYEQYF. As DNA, the CDR3 is TGTGCCAGCAGCTTGGACAGGGGCCCCTACGAGCAGTACTTC.

This chain links TRBV7-8 with TRBJ1-3, with D maybe TRBD1 (5 bases). The CDR3 loop spans 13 amino acids. Trimming took off 11 bases at V and 0 bases at J, with 11 bases between the two ends. Looked up from germline, CDR1 is SGHVS and CDR2 is FQNEAQ. Written as DNA, the CDR3 is TGTGCCGGGACTCCGATCTCTGGAAACACCATATATTTT. This translates into CAGTPISGNTIYF.

The chain links TRBV5-6 to TRBJ2-1; TRBD2 might be the D (6 bases). The V gene's germline CDR1 is SGHDT and CDR2 YYEEEE. V dropped 4 bases and J dropped 9 bases, with 20 bases sitting between them. The CDR3 is made up of 15 amino acids. The DNA for the CDR3 is TGTGCCAGCAGCCCCGGCTCGACTAGTTCGGGTGAGCAGTTCTTC. It yields the protein CASSPGSTSSGEQFF.

This rearrangement joins TRBV11-2 to TRBJ1-5; 7 nucleotides match TRBD1. J was trimmed by 4 bases and V by 5 bases; bases with no gene match: 2. CDR3 length equals 13 residues. CDR1 and CDR2 (germline): SGHAT, FQNNGV. The CDR3 sequence is CASSRDRNQPQHF. The CDR3 coding sequence is TGTGCCAGCAGCCGGGACAGAAATCAGCCCCAGCATTTT.

The chain uses TRBV20-1 and TRBJ2-7; 7 bases fit TRBD2. This CDR3 has 15 amino acids. CDR1 is DFQATT, CDR2 SNEGSKA, per germline (reference sequence). After removal of 3 bases from V and 1 base from J, the junction contained 9 bases not matched to a gene. In nucleotides, the CDR3 is TGCAGTGCTAGTTTTGCGGGAGTTCGTTCCTACGAGCAGTACTTC. Translating it yields CSASFAGVRSYEQYF.

This clone was counted a single time. The rearrangement joins TRBV6-5 to TRBJ1-4; D perhaps matches TRBD1 (6 bases). V lost 8 bases to trimming and J lost 4 bases, with 14 bases between them. The CDR3 is 14 residues long. Germline V gene data show CDR1 as MNHEY and CDR2 as SVGAGI. The DNA of the CDR3 is TGTGCCAGCCGACAAGGACAGAATAATGAAAAACTGTTTTTT. Translated, it gives CASRQGQNNEKLFF.

The chain combines TRBV6-6 with TRBJ2-3; D not resolved. Per the germline V gene, CDR1 is MNHNY and CDR2 is SVGAGI (reference sequence). V gave up 1 base and J gave up 2 bases, with 13 bases separating them. This CDR3 spans 16 amino acids. The CDR3 loop is CASSYLVGPNTDTQYF. CDR3 nucleotide sequence: TGTGCCAGCAGTTACTTAGTCGGTCCGAACACAGATACGCAGTATTTT.